Here is one T cell receptor beta chain with its context. Its antigen is unidentified. The CDR3 is made up of 18 amino acids. Germline assignment: CDR1 SGHKS and CDR2 YYEKEE (reference sequence). V was clipped by 2 bases and J by 2 bases, with 20 bases between them. The entry originates in a study of cytomegalovirus exposure and HLA in healthy donors. Overall study: The Caucasian-associated ancestry cluster contained about four fifths of the approximately 430 genotyped donors. Study-wide results and limits: Common viral pathogens seemed to be connected with several of the most significant clusters, according to a later analysis. Most TCR sequences were uncommon, yet certain public TCRs appeared in many donors. TCR beta V- and J-gene trimming was later associated with a missense DCLRE1C variant.

PCR involved 60 Vbeta and 13 Jbeta primers. TCRdb's table, derived via immunoSEQ multiplex PCR, lists solely in-frame clones and lacks some. This sample has some 150,000 clones, with 82% found just once. The TCR was taken from a woman in her forties or fifties in good health and CMV-seropositive. The sample was PBMCs. The chain couples TRBV5-5 to TRBJ2-1; D is uncertain. For the CDR3, the DNA is TGTGCCAGCAGCTTCCTGACGACCTCTTCTACAGCCTACAATGAGCAGTTCTTC. Residues: CASSFLTTSSTAYNEQFF.